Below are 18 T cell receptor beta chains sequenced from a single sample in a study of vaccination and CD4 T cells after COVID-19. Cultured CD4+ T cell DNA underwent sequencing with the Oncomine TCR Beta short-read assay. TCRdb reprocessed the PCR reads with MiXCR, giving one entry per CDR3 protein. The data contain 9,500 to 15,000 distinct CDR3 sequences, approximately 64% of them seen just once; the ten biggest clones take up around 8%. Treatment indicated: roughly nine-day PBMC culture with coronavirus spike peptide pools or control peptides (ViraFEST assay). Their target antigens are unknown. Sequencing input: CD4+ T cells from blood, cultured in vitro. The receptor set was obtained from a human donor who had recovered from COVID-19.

The CDR3 nucleotides read TGCAGTGCTGAACTTGCTAGGGGTCCGGGGCTTGGTGGCTACACCTTC. Amino acids: CSAELARGPGLGGYTF. The chain links TRBV20-1 to TRBJ1-2; D is possibly TRBD1 (5 bases). CDR1 and CDR2 (germline): DFQATT, SNEGSKA (reference sequence). Trimming pared 5 bases from V and 7 bases from J, leaving 26 bases between. The CDR3 runs to 16 residues.

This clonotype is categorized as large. This chain's CDR3 is CASSLYAQSYEQYF. CDR3 DNA sequence: TGTGCCAGCAGCTTATATGCCCAATCGTACGAGCAGTACTTC. This chain uses TRBV7-8 with TRBJ2-7, with D uncertain. Germline V gene data show CDR1 as SGHVS and CDR2 as FQNEAQ. V lost 2 bases and J lost 4, with 12 bases in between. The CDR3 runs 14 residues.

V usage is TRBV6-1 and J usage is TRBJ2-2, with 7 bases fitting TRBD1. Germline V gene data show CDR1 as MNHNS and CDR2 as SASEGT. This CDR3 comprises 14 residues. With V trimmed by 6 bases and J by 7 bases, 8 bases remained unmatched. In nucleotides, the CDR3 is TGTGCCAGCAGCCGGGGACAGAGGCACGGGGAGCTGTTTTTT. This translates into CASSRGQRHGELFF.

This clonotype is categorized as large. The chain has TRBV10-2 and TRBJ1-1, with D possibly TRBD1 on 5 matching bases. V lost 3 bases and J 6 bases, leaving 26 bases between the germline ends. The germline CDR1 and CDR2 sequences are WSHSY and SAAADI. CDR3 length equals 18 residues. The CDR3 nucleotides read TGCGCCAGCAGTGACCCTCGGGCATCGAGCAGGGAACGATCTGAAGCTTTCTTT. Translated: CASSDPRASSRERSEAFF.

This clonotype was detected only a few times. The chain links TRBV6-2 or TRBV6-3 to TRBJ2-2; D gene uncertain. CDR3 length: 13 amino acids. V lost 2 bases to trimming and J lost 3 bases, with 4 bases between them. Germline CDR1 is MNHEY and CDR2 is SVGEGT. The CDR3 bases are TGTGCCAGCAGTTACACGGACACCGGGGAGCTGTTTTTT. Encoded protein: CASSYTDTGELFF.

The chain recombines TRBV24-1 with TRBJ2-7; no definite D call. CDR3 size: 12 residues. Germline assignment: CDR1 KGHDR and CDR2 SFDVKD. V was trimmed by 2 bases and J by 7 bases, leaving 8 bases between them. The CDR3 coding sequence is TGTGCCACCAGTGATTCCACCCGAGAGCAGTACTTC. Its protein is CATSDSTREQYF.

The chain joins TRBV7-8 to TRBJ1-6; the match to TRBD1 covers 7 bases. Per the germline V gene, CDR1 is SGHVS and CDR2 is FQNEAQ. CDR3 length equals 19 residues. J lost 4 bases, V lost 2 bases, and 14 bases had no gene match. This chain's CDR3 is CASSLIIRDRKPYNSPLHF. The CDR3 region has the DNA TGTGCCAGCAGCTTAATTATTAGGGACAGAAAGCCGTATAATTCACCCCTCCACTTT. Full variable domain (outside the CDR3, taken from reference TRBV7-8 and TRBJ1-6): GAGVSQSPRYKVAKRGQDVALRCDPISGHVSLFWYQQALGQGPEFLTYFQNEAQLDKSGLPSDRFFAERPEGSVSTLKIQRTQQEDSAVYLCASSLIIRDRKPYNSPLHFGNGTRLTVT.

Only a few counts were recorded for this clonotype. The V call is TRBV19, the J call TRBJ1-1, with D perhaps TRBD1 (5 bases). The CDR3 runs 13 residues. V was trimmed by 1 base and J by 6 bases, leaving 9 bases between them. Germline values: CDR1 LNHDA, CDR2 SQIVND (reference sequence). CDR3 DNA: TGTGCCAGTAGTATAGGGGGGTACCCTGAAGCTTTCTTT. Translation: CASSIGGYPEAFF.

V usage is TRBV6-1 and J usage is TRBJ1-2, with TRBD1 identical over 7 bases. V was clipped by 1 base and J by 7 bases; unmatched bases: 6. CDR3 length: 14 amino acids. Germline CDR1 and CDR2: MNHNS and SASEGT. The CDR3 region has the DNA TGTGCCAGCAGTGAAGGACAGGGCTGGGGTGGCTACACCTTC. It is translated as CASSEGQGWGGYTF.

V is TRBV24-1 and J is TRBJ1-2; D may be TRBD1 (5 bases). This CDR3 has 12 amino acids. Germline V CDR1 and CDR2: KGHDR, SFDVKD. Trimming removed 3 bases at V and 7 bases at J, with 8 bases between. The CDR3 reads CATSDGGSGYTF. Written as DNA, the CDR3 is TGTGCCACCAGTGATGGGGGGTCTGGCTACACCTTC.

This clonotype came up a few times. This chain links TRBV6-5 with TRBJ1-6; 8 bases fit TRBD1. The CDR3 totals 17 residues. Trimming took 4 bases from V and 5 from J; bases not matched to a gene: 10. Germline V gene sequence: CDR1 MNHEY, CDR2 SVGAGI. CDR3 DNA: TGTGCCAGCAGTTCCGGCAAGACAGGGGATAATAATTCACCCCTCCACTTT. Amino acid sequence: CASSSGKTGDNNSPLHF.

The CDR3 DNA reads TGTGCCACCAGGGACACGGGGCGGTACAATGAGCAGTTCTTC. It codes for CATRDTGRYNEQFF. The chain links TRBV25-1 to TRBJ2-1, with D perhaps TRBD1 (6 bases). Looked up from germline, CDR1 is MGHDK and CDR2 is SYGVNS. The CDR3 loop spans 14 amino acids. V was cut by 10 bases and J by 4 bases, with 17 bases left in between.

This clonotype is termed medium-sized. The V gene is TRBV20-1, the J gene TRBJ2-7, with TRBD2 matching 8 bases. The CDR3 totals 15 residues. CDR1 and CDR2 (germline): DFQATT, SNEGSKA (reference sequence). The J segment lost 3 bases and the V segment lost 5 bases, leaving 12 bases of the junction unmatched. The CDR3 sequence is CSAGLPLADHYEQYF. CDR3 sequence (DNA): TGCAGTGCTGGACTCCCACTAGCGGACCACTACGAGCAGTACTTC.

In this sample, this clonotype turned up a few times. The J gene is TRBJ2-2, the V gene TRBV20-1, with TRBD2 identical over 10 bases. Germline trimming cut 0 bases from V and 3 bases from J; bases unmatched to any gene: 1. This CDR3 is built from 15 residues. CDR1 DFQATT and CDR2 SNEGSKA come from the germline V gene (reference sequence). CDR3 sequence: CSARDLAGDTGELFF. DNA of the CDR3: TGCAGTGCTAGAGATCTAGCGGGAGACACCGGGGAGCTGTTTTTT.

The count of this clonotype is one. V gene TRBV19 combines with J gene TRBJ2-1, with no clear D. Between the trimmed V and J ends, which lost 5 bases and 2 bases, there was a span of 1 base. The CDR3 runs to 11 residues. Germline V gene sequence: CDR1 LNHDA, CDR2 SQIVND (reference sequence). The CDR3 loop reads CASSAYNEQFF. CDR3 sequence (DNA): TGTGCCAGTAGTGCCTACAATGAGCAGTTCTTC. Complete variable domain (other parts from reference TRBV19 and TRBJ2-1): DGGITQSPKYLFRKEGQNVTLSCEQNLNHDAMYWYRQDPGQGLRLIYYSQIVNDFQKGDIAEGYSVSREKKESFPLTVTSAQKNPTAFYLCASSAYNEQFFGPGTRLTVL.

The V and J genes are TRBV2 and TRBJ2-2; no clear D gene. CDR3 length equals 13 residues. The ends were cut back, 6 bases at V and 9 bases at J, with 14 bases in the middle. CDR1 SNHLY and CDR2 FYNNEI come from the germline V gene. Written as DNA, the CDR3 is TGTGCCAGCAGCCTGTCGCCAGATAGGGAGCTGTTTTTT. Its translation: CASSLSPDRELFF.

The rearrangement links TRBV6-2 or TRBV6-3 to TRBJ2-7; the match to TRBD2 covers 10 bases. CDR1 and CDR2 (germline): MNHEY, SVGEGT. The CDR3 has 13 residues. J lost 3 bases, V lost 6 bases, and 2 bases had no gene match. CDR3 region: CASRASGGYEQYF. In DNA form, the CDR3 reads TGTGCCAGCAGGGCTAGCGGGGGCTACGAGCAGTACTTC.

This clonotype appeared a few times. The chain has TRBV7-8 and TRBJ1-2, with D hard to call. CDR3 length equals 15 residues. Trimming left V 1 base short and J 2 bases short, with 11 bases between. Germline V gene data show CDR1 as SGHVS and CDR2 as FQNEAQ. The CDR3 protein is CASSLESRGNYGYTF. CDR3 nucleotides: TGTGCCAGCAGCTTAGAGTCTAGAGGGAACTATGGCTACACCTTC.